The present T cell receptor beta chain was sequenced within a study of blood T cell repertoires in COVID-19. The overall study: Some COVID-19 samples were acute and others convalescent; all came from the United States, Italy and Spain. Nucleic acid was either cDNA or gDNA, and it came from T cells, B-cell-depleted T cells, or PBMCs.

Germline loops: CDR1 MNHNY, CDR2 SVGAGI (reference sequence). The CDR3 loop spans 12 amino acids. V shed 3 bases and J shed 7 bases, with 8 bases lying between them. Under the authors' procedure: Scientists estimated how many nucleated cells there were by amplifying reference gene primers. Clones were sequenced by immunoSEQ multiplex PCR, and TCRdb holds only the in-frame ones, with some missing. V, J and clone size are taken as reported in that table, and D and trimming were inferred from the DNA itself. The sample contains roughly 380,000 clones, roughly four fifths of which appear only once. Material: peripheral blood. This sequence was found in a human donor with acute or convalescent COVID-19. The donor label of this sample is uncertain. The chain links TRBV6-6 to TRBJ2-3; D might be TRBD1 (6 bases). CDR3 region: CASSYGTNTQYF. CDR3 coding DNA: TGTGCCAGCAGTTATGGGACAAATACGCAGTATTTT.